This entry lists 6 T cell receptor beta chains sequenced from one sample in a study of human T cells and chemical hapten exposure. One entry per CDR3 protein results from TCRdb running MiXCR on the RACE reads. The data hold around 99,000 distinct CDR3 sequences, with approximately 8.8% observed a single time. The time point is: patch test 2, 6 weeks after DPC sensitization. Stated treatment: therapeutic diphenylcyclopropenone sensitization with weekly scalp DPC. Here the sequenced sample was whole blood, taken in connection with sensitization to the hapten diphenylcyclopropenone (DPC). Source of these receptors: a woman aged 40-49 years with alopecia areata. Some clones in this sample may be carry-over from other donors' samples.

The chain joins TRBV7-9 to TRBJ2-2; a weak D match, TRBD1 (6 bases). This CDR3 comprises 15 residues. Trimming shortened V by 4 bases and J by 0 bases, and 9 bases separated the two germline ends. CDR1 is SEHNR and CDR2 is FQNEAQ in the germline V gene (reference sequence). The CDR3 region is CASSWDTPNTGELFF. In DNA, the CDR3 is TGTGCCAGCAGCTGGGACACGCCGAACACCGGGGAGCTGTTTTTT.

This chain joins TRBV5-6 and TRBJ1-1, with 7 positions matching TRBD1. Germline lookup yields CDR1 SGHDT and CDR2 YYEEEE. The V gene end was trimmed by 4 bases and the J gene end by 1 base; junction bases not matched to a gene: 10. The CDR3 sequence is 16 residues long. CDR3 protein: CASSPDAGGTNTEAFF. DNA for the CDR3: TGTGCCAGCAGCCCGGATGCAGGGGGGACGAACACTGAAGCTTTCTTT.

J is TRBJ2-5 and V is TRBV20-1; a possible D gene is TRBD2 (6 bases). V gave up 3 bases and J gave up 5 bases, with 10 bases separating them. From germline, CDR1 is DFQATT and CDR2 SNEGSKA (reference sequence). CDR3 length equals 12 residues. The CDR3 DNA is TGCAGTGCTAGGGGCGGGGCCGAGACCCAGTACTTC. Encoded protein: CSARGGAETQYF.

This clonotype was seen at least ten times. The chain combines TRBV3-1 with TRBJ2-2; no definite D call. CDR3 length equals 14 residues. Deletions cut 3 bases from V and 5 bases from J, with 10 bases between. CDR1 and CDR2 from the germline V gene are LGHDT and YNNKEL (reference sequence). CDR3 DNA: TGTGCCAGCAGCCATTTCCTCTCTACCGGGGAGCTGTTTTTT. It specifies CASSHFLSTGELFF.

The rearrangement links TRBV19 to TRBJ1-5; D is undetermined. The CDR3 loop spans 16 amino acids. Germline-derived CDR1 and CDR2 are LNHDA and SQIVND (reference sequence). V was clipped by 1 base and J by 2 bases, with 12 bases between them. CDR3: CASSIGVPDGNQPQHF. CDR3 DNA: TGTGCCAGTAGTATAGGAGTCCCAGACGGCAATCAGCCCCAGCATTTT.

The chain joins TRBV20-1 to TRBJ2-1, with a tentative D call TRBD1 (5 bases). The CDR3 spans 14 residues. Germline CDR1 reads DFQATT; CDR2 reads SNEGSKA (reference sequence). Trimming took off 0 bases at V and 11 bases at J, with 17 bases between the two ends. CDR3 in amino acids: CSAREGKGPSQQFF. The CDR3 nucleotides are TGCAGTGCTAGAGAGGGAAAGGGGCCGTCGCAGCAGTTCTTC.